The subject of this entry is one T cell receptor beta chain. No antigen is known for it. The CDR3 is made up of 14 amino acids. The data belong to a study of T cells expressing NK-cell markers. General study results and limits: One observes that, in several donors, these clonotypes were also the leading ones within the CD3+CD56-NKG2C+ fraction. The contribution of dominant NKG2C+ clonotypes to CD8+ T cells in a handful of donors was about 1.0-7.5%.

TCRdb re-called the 5' RACE reads and gives one entry per CDR3 protein, without DNA. Here the sample table reports about 540,000 distinct CDR3 sequences. The receptor comes from a man aged 18 to 30 in good health. The chain is built from TRBV12-3 or TRBV12-4 and TRBJ2-5; with no DNA, the TCRdb D assignment of TRBD2 cannot be verified. Sequenced input: blood T cells: a sorted CD56 or NKG2C T cell subset, CD4+ or CD8+ T cells, or bulk PBMC T cells (not recorded which). Here the CDR3 reads CASSGGGRPETQYF.